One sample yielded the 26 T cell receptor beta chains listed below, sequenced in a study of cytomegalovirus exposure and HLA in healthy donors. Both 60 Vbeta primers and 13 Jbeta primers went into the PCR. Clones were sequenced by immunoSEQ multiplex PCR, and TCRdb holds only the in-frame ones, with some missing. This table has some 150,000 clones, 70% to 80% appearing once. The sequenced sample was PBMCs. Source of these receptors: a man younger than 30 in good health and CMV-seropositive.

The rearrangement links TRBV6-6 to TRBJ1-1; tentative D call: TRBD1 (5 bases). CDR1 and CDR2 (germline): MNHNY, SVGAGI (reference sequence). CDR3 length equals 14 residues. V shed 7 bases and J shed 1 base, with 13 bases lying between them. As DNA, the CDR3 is TGTGCCAGCAACCGCAGGGAGGGGAACACTGAAGCTTTCTTT. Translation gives CASNRREGNTEAFF.

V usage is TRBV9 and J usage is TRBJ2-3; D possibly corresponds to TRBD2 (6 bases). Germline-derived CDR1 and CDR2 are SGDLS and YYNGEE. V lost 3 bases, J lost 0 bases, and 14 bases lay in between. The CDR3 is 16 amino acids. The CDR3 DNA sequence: TGTGCCAGCAGCGACAGACTAGGAGGGAGCACAGATACGCAGTATTTT. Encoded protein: CASSDRLGGSTDTQYF.

Written as DNA, the CDR3 is TGTGCCAGCAGTGAAGTCAAGGCAGGGGAGCAGCCCCAGCATTTT. This translates into CASSEVKAGEQPQHF. The V and J genes are TRBV2 and TRBJ1-5, with a tentative D call TRBD1 (6 bases). V was cut by 1 base and J by 7 bases, with 14 bases left in between. This CDR3 is 15 amino acids long. Germline assignment: CDR1 SNHLY and CDR2 FYNNEI. The variable domain in full, completed from reference TRBV2 and TRBJ1-5, reads EPEVTQTPSHQVTQMGQEVILRCVPISNHLYFYWYRQILGQKVEFLVSFYNNEISEKSEIFDDQFSVERPDGSNFTLKIRSTKLEDSAMYFCASSEVKAGEQPQHFGDGTRLSIL.

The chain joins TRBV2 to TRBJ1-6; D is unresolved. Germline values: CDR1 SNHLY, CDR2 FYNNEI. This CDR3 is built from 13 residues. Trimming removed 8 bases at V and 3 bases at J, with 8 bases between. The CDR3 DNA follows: TGTGCCAGCCTGATACACTATAATTCACCCCTCCACTTT. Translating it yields CASLIHYNSPLHF.

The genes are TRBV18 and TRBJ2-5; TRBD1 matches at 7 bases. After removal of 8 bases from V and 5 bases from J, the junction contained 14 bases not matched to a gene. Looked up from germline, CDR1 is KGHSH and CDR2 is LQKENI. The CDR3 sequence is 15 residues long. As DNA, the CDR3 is TGTGCCAGCGTACGACGACAGGGAGTTAGGGAGACCCAGTACTTC. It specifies CASVRRQGVRETQYF.

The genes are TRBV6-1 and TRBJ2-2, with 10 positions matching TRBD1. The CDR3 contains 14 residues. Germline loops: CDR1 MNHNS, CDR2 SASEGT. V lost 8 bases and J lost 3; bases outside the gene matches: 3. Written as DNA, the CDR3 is TGTGCCAGCGGGGACAGGGGAGACACCGGGGAGCTGTTTTTT. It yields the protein CASGDRGDTGELFF.

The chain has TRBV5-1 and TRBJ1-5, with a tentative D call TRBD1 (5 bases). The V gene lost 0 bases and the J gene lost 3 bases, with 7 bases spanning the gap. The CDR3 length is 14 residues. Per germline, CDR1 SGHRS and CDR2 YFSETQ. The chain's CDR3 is CASSLEGYNQPQHF. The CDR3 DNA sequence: TGCGCCAGCAGCTTGGAGGGGTACAATCAGCCCCAGCATTTT.

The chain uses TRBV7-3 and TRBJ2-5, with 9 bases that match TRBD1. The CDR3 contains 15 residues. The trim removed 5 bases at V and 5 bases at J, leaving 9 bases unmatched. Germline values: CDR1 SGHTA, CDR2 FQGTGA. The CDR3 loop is CASSPTGTGYETQYF. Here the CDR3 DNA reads TGTGCCAGCAGCCCTACCGGGACAGGGTATGAGACCCAGTACTTC. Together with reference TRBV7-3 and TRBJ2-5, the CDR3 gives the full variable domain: GAGVSQTPSNKVTEKGKYVELRCDPISGHTALYWYRQSLGQGPEFLIYFQGTGAADDSGLPNDRFFAVRPEGSVSTLKIQRTERGDSAVYLCASSPTGTGYETQYFGPGTRLLVL.

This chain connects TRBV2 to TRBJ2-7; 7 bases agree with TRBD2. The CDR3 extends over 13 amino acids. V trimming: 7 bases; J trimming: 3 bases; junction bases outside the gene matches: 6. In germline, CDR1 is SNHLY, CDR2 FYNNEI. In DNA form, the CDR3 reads TGTGCCAGCAAAACTAGCGTGAACTACGAGCAGTACTTC. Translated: CASKTSVNYEQYF.

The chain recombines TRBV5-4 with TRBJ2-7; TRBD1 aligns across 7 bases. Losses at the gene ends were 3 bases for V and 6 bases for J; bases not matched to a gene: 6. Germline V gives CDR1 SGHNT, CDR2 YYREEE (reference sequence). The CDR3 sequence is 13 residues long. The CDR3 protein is CASSSGQIFEQYF. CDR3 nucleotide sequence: TGTGCCAGCAGCTCGGGACAGATATTCGAGCAGTACTTC.

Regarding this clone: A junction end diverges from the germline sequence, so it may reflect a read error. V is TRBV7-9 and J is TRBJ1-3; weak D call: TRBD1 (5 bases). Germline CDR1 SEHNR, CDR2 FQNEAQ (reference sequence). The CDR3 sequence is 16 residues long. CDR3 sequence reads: CSSSLWGGSSGNTIYF. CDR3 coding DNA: TGTTCCAGCAGCCTCTGGGGGGGGAGCTCTGGAAACACCATATATTTT.

The CDR3 nucleotides are TGCGCCAGCAGCCAAGAACTAGCGGGGGGATCCCAAGAGACCCAGTACTTC. Its translation: CASSQELAGGSQETQYF. The chain links TRBV4-3 to TRBJ2-5, with 12 positions matching TRBD2. Losses at the gene ends were 0 bases for V and 1 base for J; bases not matched to a gene: 3. Germline V gene sequence: CDR1 LGHNA, CDR2 YSLEER. The CDR3 loop spans 17 amino acids.

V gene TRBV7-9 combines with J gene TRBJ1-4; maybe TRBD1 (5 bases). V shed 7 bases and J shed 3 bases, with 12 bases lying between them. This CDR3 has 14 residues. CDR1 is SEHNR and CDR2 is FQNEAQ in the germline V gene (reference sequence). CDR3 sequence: CASTWGGANEKLFF. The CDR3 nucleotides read TGTGCCAGCACGTGGGGGGGGGCTAATGAAAAACTGTTTTTT.

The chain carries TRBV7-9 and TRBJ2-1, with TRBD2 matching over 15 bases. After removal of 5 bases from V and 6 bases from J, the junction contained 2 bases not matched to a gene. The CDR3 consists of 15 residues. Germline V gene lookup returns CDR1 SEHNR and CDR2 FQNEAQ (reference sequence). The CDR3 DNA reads TGTGCCAGCAGCCCGGGACTAGCGGGAGGCAATGAGCAGTTCTTC. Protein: CASSPGLAGGNEQFF.

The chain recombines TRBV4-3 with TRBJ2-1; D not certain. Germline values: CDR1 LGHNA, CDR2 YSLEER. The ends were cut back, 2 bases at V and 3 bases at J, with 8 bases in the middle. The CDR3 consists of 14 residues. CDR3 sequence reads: CASSQRSGYNEQFF. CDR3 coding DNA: TGCGCCAGCAGCCAACGGTCTGGCTACAATGAGCAGTTCTTC.

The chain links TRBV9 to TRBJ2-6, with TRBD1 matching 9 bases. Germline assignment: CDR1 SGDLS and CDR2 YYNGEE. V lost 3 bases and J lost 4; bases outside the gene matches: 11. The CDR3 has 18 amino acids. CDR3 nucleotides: TGTGCCAGCAGCGCAAACAGGGGGCGCTCCGCGGGGGCCAACGTCCTGACTTTC. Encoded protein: CASSANRGRSAGANVLTF.

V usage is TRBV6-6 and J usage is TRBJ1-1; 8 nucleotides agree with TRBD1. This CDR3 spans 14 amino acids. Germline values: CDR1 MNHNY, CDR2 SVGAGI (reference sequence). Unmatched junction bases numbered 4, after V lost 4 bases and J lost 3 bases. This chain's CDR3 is CASSSRGPDTEAFF. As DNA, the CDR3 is TGTGCCAGCAGTTCCAGGGGGCCGGACACTGAAGCTTTCTTT.

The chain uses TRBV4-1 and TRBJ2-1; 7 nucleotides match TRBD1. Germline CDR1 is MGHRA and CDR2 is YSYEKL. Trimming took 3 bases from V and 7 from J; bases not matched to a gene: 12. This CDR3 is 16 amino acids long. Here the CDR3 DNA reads TGCGCCAGCAGCCACCCTATTGGGACAGCGATTAATGAGCAGTTCTTC. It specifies CASSHPIGTAINEQFF.

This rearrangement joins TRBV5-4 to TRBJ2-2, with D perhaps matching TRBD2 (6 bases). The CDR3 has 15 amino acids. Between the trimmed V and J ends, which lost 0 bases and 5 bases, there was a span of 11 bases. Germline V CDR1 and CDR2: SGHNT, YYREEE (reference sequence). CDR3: CASSLDSAGTGELFF. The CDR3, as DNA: TGTGCCAGCAGCTTGGACAGTGCGGGGACCGGGGAGCTGTTTTTT.

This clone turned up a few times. The CDR3 DNA is TGTGCCAGCAGCTCGGGACAGCGATCAGATACGCAGTATTTT. Translating gives CASSSGQRSDTQYF. The chain employs TRBV11-3 and TRBJ2-3, with 7 bases identical to TRBD1. The CDR3 totals 14 residues. The trim removed 4 bases at V and 4 bases at J, leaving 5 bases unmatched. Per the germline V gene, CDR1 is SGHNT and CDR2 is YENEEA.

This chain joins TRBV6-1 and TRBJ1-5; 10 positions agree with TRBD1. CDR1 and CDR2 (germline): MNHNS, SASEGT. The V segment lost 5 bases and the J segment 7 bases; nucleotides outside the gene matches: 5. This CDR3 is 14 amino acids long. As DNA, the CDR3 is TGTGCCAGCAGTCAGACAGGGGGCGGCCAGCCCCAGCATTTT. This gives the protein CASSQTGGGQPQHF.

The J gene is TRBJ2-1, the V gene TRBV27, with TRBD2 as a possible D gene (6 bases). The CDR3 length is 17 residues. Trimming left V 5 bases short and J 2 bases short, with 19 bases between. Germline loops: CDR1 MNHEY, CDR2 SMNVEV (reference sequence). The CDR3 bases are TGTGCCAGCAGTCGATCATTTCGGCGGGGACCCTACAATGAGCAGTTCTTC. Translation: CASSRSFRRGPYNEQFF.

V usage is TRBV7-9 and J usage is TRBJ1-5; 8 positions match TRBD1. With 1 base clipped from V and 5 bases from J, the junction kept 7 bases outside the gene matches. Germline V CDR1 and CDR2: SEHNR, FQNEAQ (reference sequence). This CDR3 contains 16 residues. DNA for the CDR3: TGTGCCAGCAGCTTAGTTGGGAAGACAGGGGATCAGCCCCAGCATTTT. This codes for CASSLVGKTGDQPQHF. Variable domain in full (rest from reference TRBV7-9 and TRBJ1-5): DTGVSQNPRHKITKRGQNVTFRCDPISEHNRLYWYRQTLGQGPEFLTYFQNEAQLEKSRLLSDRFSAERPKGSFSTLEIQRTEQGDSAMYLCASSLVGKTGDQPQHFGDGTRLSIL.

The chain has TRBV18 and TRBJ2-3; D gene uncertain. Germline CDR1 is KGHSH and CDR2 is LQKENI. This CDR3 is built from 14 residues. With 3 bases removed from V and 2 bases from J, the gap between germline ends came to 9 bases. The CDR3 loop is CASSPTRSTDTQYF. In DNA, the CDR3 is TGTGCCAGCTCACCTACCCGGTCCACAGATACGCAGTATTTT. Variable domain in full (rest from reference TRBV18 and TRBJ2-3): NAGVMQNPRHLVRRRGQEARLRCSPMKGHSHVYWYRQLPEEGLKFMVYLQKENIIDESGMPKERFSAEFPKEGPSILRIQQVVRGDSAAYFCASSPTRSTDTQYFGPGTRLTVL.

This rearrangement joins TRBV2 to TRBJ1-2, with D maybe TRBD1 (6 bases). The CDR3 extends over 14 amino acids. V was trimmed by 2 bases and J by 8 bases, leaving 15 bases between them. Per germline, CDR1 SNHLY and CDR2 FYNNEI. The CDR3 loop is CASSESFTGQGYTF. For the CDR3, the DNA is TGTGCCAGCAGTGAAAGTTTTACAGGGCAGGGCTACACCTTC.

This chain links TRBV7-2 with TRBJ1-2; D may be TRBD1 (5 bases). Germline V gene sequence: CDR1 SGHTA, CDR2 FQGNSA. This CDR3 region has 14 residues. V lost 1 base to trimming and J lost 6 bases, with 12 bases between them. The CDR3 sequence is CASSLEGAADGYTF. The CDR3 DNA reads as TGTGCCAGCAGCTTAGAAGGGGCGGCCGATGGCTACACCTTC.